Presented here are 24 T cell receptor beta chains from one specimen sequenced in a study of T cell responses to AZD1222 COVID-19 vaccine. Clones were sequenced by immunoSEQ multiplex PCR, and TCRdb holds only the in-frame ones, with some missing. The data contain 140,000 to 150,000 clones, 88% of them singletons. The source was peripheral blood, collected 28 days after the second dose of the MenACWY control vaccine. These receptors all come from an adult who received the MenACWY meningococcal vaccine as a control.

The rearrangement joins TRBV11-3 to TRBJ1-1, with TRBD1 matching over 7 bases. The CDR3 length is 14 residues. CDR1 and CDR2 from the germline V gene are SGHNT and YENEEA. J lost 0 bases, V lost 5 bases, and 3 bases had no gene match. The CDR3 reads CASSRQGMNTEAFF. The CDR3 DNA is TGTGCCAGCAGCCGACAGGGAATGAACACTGAAGCTTTCTTT.

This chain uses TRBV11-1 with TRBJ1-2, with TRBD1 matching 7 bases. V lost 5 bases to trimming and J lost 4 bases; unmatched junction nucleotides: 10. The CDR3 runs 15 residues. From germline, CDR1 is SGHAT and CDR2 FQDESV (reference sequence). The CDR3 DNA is TGTGCCAGCAGCACCCAGGGGGAGGTCCCCTATGGCTACACCTTC. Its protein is CASSTQGEVPYGYTF.

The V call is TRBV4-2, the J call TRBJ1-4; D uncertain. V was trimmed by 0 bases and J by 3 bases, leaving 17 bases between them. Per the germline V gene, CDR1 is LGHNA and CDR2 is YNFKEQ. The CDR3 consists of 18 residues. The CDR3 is CASSQDSPSATSNEKLFF. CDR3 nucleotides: TGTGCCAGCAGCCAAGATTCCCCAAGCGCTACTTCTAATGAAAAACTGTTTTTT.

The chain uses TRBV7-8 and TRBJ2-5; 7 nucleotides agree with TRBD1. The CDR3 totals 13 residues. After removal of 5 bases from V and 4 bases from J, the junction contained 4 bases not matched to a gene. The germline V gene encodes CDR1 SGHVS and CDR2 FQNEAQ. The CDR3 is CASSTGAGETQYF. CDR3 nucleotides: TGTGCCAGCAGCACAGGGGCGGGAGAGACCCAGTACTTC.

The CDR3 nucleotides read TGTGCCAGCAGCTACAGTAGCTCCTACAATGAGCAGTTCTTC. Its protein product is CASSYSSSYNEQFF. The gene calls are TRBV7-9 and TRBJ2-1; D is unclear. CDR1 is SEHNR and CDR2 is FQNEAQ in the germline V gene (reference sequence). V shed 4 bases and J shed 0 bases, with 7 bases lying between them. The CDR3 covers 14 residues.

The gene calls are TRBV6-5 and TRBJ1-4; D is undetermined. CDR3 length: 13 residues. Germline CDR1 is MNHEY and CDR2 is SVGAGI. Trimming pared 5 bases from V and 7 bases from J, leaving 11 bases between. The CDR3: CASSPTSSEKLFF. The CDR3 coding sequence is TGTGCCAGCAGTCCAACCAGCTCTGAAAAACTGTTTTTT.

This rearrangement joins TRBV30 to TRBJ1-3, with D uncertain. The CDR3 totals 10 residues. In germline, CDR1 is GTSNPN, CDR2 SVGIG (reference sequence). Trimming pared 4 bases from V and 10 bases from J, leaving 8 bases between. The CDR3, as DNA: TGTGCCTGGAAAGGAAGGACCATATATTTT. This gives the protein CAWKGRTIYF.

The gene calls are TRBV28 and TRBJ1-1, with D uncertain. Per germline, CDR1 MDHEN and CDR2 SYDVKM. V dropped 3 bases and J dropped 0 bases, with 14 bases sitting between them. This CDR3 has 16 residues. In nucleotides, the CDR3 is TGTGCCAGCAGTTTTACACACCCGGGAGTGAACACTGAAGCTTTCTTT. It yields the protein CASSFTHPGVNTEAFF.

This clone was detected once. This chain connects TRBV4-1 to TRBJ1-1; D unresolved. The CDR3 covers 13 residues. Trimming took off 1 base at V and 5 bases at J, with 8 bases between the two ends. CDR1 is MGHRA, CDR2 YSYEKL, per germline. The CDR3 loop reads CASSQVKRTEAFF. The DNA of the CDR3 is TGCGCCAGCAGCCAAGTAAAGCGGACTGAAGCTTTCTTT.

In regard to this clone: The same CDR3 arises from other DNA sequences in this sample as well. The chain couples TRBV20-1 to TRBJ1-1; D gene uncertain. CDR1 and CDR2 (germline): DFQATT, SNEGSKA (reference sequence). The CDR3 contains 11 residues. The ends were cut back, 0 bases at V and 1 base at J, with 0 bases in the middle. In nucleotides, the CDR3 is TGCAGTGCTAGAGAGAACACTGAAGCTTTCTTT. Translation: CSARENTEAFF.

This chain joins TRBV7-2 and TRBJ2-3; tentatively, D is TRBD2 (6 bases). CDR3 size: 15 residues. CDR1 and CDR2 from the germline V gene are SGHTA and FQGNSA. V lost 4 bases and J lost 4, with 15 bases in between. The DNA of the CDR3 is TGTGCCAGCAGCTCCCCGGGAGTGGAAGCAGATACGCAGTATTTT. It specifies CASSSPGVEADTQYF.

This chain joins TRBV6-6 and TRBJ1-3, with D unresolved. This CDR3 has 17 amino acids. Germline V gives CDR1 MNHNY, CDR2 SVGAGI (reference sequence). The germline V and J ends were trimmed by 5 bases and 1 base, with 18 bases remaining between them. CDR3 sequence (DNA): TGTGCCAGCAGTCCAAGGGTCAGAGTGGGATCTGGAAACACCATATATTTT. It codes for CASSPRVRVGSGNTIYF.

The CDR3 loop reads CASSSGASSYNEQFF. The CDR3 DNA sequence: TGTGCCAGTAGTAGCGGGGCCAGCTCCTACAATGAGCAGTTCTTC. The V and J genes are TRBV19 and TRBJ2-1; tentatively, D is TRBD2 (6 bases). The CDR3 has 15 residues. Germline V lookup: CDR1 LNHDA, CDR2 SQIVND (reference sequence). V lost 4 bases, J lost 0 bases, and 10 bases lay in between.

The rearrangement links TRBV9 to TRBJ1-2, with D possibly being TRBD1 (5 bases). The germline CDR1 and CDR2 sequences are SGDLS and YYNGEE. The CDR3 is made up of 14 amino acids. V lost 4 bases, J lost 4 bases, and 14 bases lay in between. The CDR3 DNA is TGTGCCAGCAGCCCGCAGACGACAGCCTATGGCTACACCTTC. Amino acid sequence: CASSPQTTAYGYTF.

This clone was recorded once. This CDR3 reads CSANEKGWDTEAFF. Written as DNA, the CDR3 is TGCAGTGCTAATGAAAAAGGCTGGGACACTGAAGCTTTCTTT. The chain carries TRBV20-1 and TRBJ1-1; D is unresolved. Germline CDR1 is DFQATT and CDR2 is SNEGSKA (reference sequence). This CDR3 is 14 amino acids long. V was cut by 4 bases and J by 3 bases, with 15 bases left in between.

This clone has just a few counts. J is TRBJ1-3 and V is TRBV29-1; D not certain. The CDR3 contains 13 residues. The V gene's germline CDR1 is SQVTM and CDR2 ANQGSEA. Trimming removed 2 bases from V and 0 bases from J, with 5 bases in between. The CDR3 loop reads CSVEQHSGNTIYF. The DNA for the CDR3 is TGCAGCGTTGAACAGCACTCTGGAAACACCATATATTTT.

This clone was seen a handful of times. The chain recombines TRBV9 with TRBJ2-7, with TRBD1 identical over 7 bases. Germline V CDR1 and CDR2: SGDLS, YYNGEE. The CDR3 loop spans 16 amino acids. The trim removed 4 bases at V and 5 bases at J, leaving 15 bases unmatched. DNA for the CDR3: TGTGCCAGCAGCCCCCAGGGGGACCCTTCCCTCCACGAGCAGTACTTC. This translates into CASSPQGDPSLHEQYF.

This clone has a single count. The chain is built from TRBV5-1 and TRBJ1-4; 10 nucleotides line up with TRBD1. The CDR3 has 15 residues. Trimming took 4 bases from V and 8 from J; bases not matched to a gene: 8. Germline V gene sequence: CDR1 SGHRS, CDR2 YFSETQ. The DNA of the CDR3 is TGCGCCAGCAGCCCACGGGACAGGGGAGGCGAAAAACTGTTTTTT. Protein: CASSPRDRGGEKLFF.

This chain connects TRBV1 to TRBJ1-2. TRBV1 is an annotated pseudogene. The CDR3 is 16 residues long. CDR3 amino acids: CTSSHKFPGDPPGYTF. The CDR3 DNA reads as TGCACCAGCAGCCATAAATTTCCCGGGGATCCCCCTGGCTACACCTTC.

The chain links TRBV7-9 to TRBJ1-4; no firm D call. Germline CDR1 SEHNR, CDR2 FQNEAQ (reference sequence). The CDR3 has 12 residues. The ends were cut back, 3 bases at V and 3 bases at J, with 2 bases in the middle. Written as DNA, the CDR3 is TGTGCCAGCAGCTTCCCTAATGAAAAACTGTTTTTT. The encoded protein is CASSFPNEKLFF. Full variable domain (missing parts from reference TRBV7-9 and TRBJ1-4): DTGVSQNPRHKITKRGQNVTFRCDPISEHNRLYWYRQTLGQGPEFLTYFQNEAQLEKSRLLSDRFSAERPKGSFSTLEIQRTEQGDSAMYLCASSFPNEKLFFGSGTQLSVL.

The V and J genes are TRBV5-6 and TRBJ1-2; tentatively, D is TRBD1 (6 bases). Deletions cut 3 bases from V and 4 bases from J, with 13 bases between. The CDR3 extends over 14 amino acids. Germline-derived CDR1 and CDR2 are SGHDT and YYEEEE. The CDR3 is CASSSLDSGYGYTF. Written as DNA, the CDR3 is TGTGCCAGCAGCTCTCTGGACAGCGGCTATGGCTACACCTTC.

The CDR3, as DNA: TGTGCCAGCAGTGAGTTCCGCTACGAGCAGTACTTC. It translates to CASSEFRYEQYF. V is TRBV2 and J is TRBJ2-7, with no clear D. The CDR3 consists of 12 residues. Germline lookup yields CDR1 SNHLY and CDR2 FYNNEI. Trimming pared 3 bases from V and 3 bases from J, leaving 6 bases between.

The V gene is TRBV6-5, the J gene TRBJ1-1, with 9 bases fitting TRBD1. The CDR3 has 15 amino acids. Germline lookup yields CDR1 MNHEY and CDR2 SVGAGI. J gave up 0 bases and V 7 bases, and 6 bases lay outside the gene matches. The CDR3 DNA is TGTGCCAGCAACCCAACAGGGGGCGTGAACACTGAAGCTTTCTTT. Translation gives CASNPTGGVNTEAFF.

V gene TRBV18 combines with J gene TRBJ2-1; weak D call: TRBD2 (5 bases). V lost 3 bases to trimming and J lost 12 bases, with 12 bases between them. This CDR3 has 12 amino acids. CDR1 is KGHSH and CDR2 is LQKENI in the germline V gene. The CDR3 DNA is TGTGCCAGCTCACCTGACCTAGGGAGGCAGTTCTTC. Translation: CASSPDLGRQFF.